This T cell receptor beta chain was identified in a study of shared clonotypes between healthy human individuals. General study findings and limits: An effect of sequencing depth on clonotype sharing among donors was expected. Sharing across a few donors was seen in about 5% of naive CD4 clonotypes. Lower generation probabilities were found for non-shared clonotypes than for those shared by all four donors. The diversity represented, both genetic and in exposure history, was limited by few donors.

With regard to this clone: Its specificity is unknown.

The CDR3 consists of 21 residues. The germline gives CDR1 MNHEY, CDR2 SMNVEV (reference sequence). V lost 6 bases, J lost 4 bases, and 29 bases stayed unmatched. Clones were sequenced by immunoSEQ multiplex PCR, and TCRdb holds only the in-frame ones, with some missing. This sample has more than 2 million clones; 90% to 95% occur once, and the top ten carry more than 1.5%. The naive CD8 population came from CD45RO-negative cells selected for CCR7, without terminally differentiated effector memory CD45RA+ cells. The sequencing input was naive CD8+ T cells from PBMCs. The chain carries TRBV27 and TRBJ2-7; 8 positions agree with TRBD2. The TCR was taken from a man younger than 30 in good health. Some clones in this sample may be carry-over from other donors' samples. CDR3 nucleotides: TGTGCCAGCAGCTTCCGCCACCCGACTTTTCCGGGAGGGCCAAGTGAGTACGAGCAGTACTTC. It yields the protein CASSFRHPTFPGGPSEYEQYF.